The 8 T cell receptor beta chains reported below all come from one sample, sequenced in a study of blood T cell repertoires in COVID-19. The protocol was immunoSEQ multiplex PCR, while the TCRdb copy is restricted to in-frame clones and leaves out a portion. Altogether about 230,000 clones are present, 80% to 90% being singletons, with the ten largest covering 0.98%. Sequences were obtained from peripheral blood. The receptors originated from a man in his forties with acute or convalescent COVID-19.

The V call is TRBV18, the J call TRBJ2-5; a weak D match, TRBD1 (5 bases). Germline loops: CDR1 KGHSH, CDR2 LQKENI. V was pared by 3 bases and J by 2 bases, with 7 bases between. The CDR3 has 13 amino acids. CDR3 loop: CASSPQGQETQYF. The CDR3 coding sequence is TGTGCCAGCTCACCGCAGGGACAAGAGACCCAGTACTTC.

This clone was detected ten times or more. The chain uses TRBV4-1 and TRBJ1-2; D gene uncertain. The CDR3 is 16 residues long. Between the trimmed V and J ends, which lost 3 bases and 6 bases, there was a span of 20 bases. The germline gives CDR1 MGHRA, CDR2 YSYEKL. The CDR3 protein is CASSHPGPSMRDGYTF. CDR3 sequence (DNA): TGCGCCAGCAGCCACCCAGGACCGAGTATGAGGGATGGCTACACCTTC.

The rearrangement links TRBV7-6 to TRBJ1-1; 7 bases map to TRBD1. J gave up 3 bases and V 3 bases, and 1 base lay outside the gene matches. CDR3 size: 13 residues. Germline V lookup: CDR1 SGHVS, CDR2 FNYEAQ. The DNA for the CDR3 is TGTGCCAGCAGCTTTGACAGGGACACTGAAGCTTTCTTT. It codes for CASSFDRDTEAFF.

This chain joins TRBV5-1 and TRBJ1-2; perhaps TRBD1 as D (6 bases). There are 14 residues in the CDR3. In germline, CDR1 is SGHRS, CDR2 YFSETQ. V shed 1 base and J shed 3 bases, with 10 bases lying between them. The CDR3 region is CASSLRGTDYGYTF. For the CDR3, the DNA is TGCGCCAGCAGCTTGAGGGGGACGGACTATGGCTACACCTTC.

CDR3 DNA: TGTGCCAGCAGTTACGACCCGGGTACGCAGTATTTT. This encodes CASSYDPGTQYF. The chain has TRBV6-2 or TRBV6-3 and TRBJ2-3; D ambiguous. This CDR3 comprises 12 residues. Trimming stripped 2 bases from V and 8 bases from J, with 8 bases between. Germline V gene sequence: CDR1 MNHEY, CDR2 SVGEGT.

The V call is TRBV19, the J call TRBJ1-1, with 7 nucleotides matching TRBD1. Germline CDR1 and CDR2: LNHDA and SQIVND (reference sequence). Losses at the gene ends were 1 base for V and 6 bases for J; bases not matched to a gene: 8. The CDR3 has 15 amino acids. CDR3 coding DNA: TGTGCCAGTAGTATAGCGGGACAGAAATCAGCTGAAGCTTTCTTT. Protein sequence: CASSIAGQKSAEAFF.

V and J are TRBV28 and TRBJ1-1, with D hard to call. Trimming removed 3 bases from V and 3 bases from J, with 14 bases in between. The CDR3 has 15 residues. Per germline, CDR1 MDHEN and CDR2 SYDVKM. CDR3 loop: CASSFLGRVDTEAFF. CDR3 bases: TGTGCCAGCAGTTTTCTCGGGAGGGTCGACACTGAAGCTTTCTTT.

This sequence joins TRBV5-6 and TRBJ2-1, with 13 bases fitting TRBD2. J gave up 7 bases and V 2 bases, and 9 bases lay outside the gene matches. Germline V gene lookup returns CDR1 SGHDT and CDR2 YYEEEE. This CDR3 region has 17 residues. In nucleotides, the CDR3 is TGTGCCAGCAGCTTACTAGCGGGGGGGCTAAAGGGGAATGAGCAGTTCTTC. This sequence encodes CASSLLAGGLKGNEQFF.